Below are 5 T cell receptor beta chains sequenced from a single sample in a study of blood T cell repertoires in COVID-19. This table comes from immunoSEQ multiplex PCR, and its TCRdb copy is limited to in-frame clones, with some not included. The table shows roughly 200,000 clones, with around nine tenths occurring only once. Source material: PBMCs or T cells enriched from blood (not recorded which). Receptors originate from a woman aged 25-40 years who had been exposed to COVID-19.

The chain carries TRBV11-2 and TRBJ2-2; TRBD2 matches at 7 bases. V was clipped by 5 bases and J by 6 bases; unmatched bases: 0. The CDR3 contains 12 residues. CDR1 is SGHAT and CDR2 is FQNNGV in the germline V gene. CDR3 amino acids: CASSREAGELFF. In DNA form, the CDR3 reads TGTGCCAGCAGCCGGGAGGCCGGGGAGCTGTTTTTT.

V and J are TRBV6-5 and TRBJ1-5; unclear D gene. Germline V gene lookup returns CDR1 MNHEY and CDR2 SVGAGI. The length of the CDR3 is 14 residues. The germline V and J ends were trimmed by 5 bases and 4 bases, with 12 bases remaining between them. The CDR3: CASSTMEGNQPQHF. CDR3 coding DNA: TGTGCCAGCAGTACTATGGAGGGAAATCAGCCCCAGCATTTT.

This clone was counted a few times. This chain connects TRBV11-2 to TRBJ1-2, with D maybe TRBD1 (6 bases). This CDR3 has 13 amino acids. Germline values: CDR1 SGHAT, CDR2 FQNNGV. Trimming stripped 1 base from V and 7 bases from J, with 10 bases between. Here the CDR3 reads CASSLGQAVGYTF. The CDR3 DNA sequence: TGTGCCAGCAGCTTAGGACAGGCCGTTGGCTACACCTTC. Full variable domain (outside the CDR3, taken from reference TRBV11-2 and TRBJ1-2): EAGVAQSPRYKIIEKRQSVAFWCNPISGHATLYWYQQILGQGPKLLIQFQNNGVVDDSQLPKDRFSAERLKGVDSTLKIQPAKLEDSAVYLCASSLGQAVGYTFGSGTRLTVV.

The rearrangement links TRBV2 to TRBJ2-1; 10 bases are a match to TRBD2. V lost 6 bases and J lost 6; bases outside the gene matches: 8. This CDR3 is 15 amino acids long. Germline loops: CDR1 SNHLY, CDR2 FYNNEI. This chain's CDR3 is CASSSISGGRNEQFF. CDR3 nucleotide sequence: TGTGCCAGCAGCAGCATTAGCGGGGGGCGCAATGAGCAGTTCTTC.

The rearrangement links TRBV18 to TRBJ1-1, with 10 bases matching TRBD1. The V and J ends lost 8 bases and 3 bases, in that order; junction bases with no gene match: 6. The germline V gene has CDR1 KGHSH and CDR2 LQKENI. The CDR3 is made up of 14 amino acids. CDR3 nucleotide sequence: TGTGCCAGCGCTAAGGACAGGGGGGACACTGAAGCTTTCTTT. This codes for CASAKDRGDTEAFF.